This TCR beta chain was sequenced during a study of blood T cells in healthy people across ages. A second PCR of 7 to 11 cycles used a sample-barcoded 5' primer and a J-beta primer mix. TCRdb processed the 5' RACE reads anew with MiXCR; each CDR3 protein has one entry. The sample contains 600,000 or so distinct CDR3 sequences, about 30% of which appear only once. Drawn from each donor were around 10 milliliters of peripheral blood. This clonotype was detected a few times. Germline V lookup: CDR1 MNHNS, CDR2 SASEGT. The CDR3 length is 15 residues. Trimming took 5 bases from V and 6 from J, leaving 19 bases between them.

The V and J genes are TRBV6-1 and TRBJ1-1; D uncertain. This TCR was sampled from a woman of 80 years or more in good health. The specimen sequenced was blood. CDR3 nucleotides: TGTGCCAGCAGTTTTCAAACGCTGGGTGATTCTGAAGCTTTCTTT. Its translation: CASSFQTLGDSEAFF.